The source of this T cell receptor (beta chain) is a study of T cell repertoires in cytomegalovirus infection. About the study: Matching HLA type and CMV infection were both indicated by public TCR beta signatures.

Germline V lookup: CDR1 SGHTA, CDR2 FQGNSA. The length of the CDR3 is 14 residues. V was pared by 6 bases and J by 9 bases, with 15 bases between. The study's findings and limits: The response measured ex vivo was dominated by TCR beta clonotypes (HLA-C-restricted and CMV-specific).

This clonotype was picked up many times. What it binds is unknown. TCRdb processed the reads anew with MiXCR; each CDR3 protein has one entry. The data show a few hundred thousand distinct CDR3 sequences, 20% to 25% seen once. The sample taken for sequencing was CD8+ T cells from PBMCs. The receptor comes from a human donor in good health (CMV status not recorded). Some clones in this sample may be carry-over from other donors' samples. V and J are TRBV7-2 and TRBJ1-6; a weak D match, TRBD1 (6 bases). The CDR3 region is CASRPQGSLSPLHF. In DNA form, the CDR3 reads TGTGCCAGCAGACCACAGGGATCTCTTTCACCCCTCCACTTT. The full variable domain, completed using reference TRBV7-2 and TRBJ1-6, is GAGVSQSPSNKVTEKGKDVELRCDPISGHTALYWYRQSLGQGLEFLIYFQGNSAPDKSGLPSDRFSAERTGGSVSTLTIQRTQQEDSAVYLCASRPQGSLSPLHFGNGTRLTVT.